What follows is one T cell receptor (beta chain) and its context. Its antigen has not been determined. No base qualities exist here, and no much larger clone lies one base off it. The sample's treatment or condition, from its label and the paper: live attenuated yellow fever vaccine strain. A standard Ficoll-Paque protocol was used to isolate PBMCs from peripheral blood. CD4 and CD8 T-cell fractions were isolated with Dynabeads CD4 and CD8 positive selection kits. RNA was extracted with TriZol from bulk PBMCs, CD4 and CD8 fractions, and dextramer-positive and dextramer-negative fractions. Instrument on record: Illumina NovaSeq 6000. TCR cDNA was synthesized by 5'RACE template switching, through which a universal primer site and unique molecular identifiers were introduced. Priming of cDNA synthesis was performed from both the TCR alpha and TCR beta constant segments. Library amplification involved two PCR steps, and the second step added sample barcodes and sequencing adapters. Sequencing of libraries was performed on Illumina HiSeq 2500 (2x100 bp) or NovaSeq (2x150 bp). In the source study's methods: MIGEC handled demultiplexing of reads and collapsing into UMI consensus sequences, while MiXCR performed V(D)J alignment. Clonotypes responding to the vaccine were identified with edgeR on replicate PBMC samples, with the criteria of FDR below 0.01 and a log2 fold change above 5 up to day 15. Each bulk clonotype was labeled CD4 or CD8 based on which sequenced repertoire, CD4 or CD8, contained the clonotype at higher abundance. Through fastp at Q25 and MiXCR, TCRdb rebuilt clones from the public reads, retaining in-frame beta chains. A single entry per CDR3 protein holds the most common genes and DNA from its merged rows. These V and J calls originate from TCRdb's pipeline instead of the authors' own analysis. Within this sample are 300,000 to 400,000 distinct CDR3 sequences, with about 10% of them counted one time only. The top ten clones comprise over 3% of the sample.

Inclusive of the bounding cysteine and phenylalanine, the CDR3 is 16 residues long. The sequence is cut down to CDR3 DNA, 48 bases in frame from base 1. CDR1 is given as LGHNA and CDR2 as YNFKEQ, both from the germline V gene. Ends trimmed: V by 5 bases, J by 4 bases; bases unmatched to a gene: 4. This entry comes from a study of T cells after yellow fever vaccination (dated by TCRdb to between 2018 and 2021). For the study in its entirety: The SMART-Seq v4 Ultra Low Input RNA kit was used to prepare libraries from fractions with low cell numbers. To follow T-cell clones before and after primary and booster YFV17D yellow fever vaccination, bulk TCR alpha and beta repertoires were sequenced over time. Two healthy male donors, one aged 18 to 30 and one aged 30 to 40 years, were included in the cohort. Bulk PBMC replicates and cell subsets were isolated from blood drawn at multiple timepoints before and after both primary and secondary immunization.

General study outcomes and caveats: Most clones expanded after primary vaccination were re-detected after the booster (about 96% of CD4 and around 88% of CD8), suggesting broad memory maintenance. A small fraction of clonotypes showed up in both the CD4 and CD8 compartments, probably as a result of convergent recombination. The secondary T-cell response was weaker than the primary response but faster, peaking on day 5 instead of day 15. FACS-sorted repertoires could contain abundant contaminating clonotypes from the bulk population, so computational filtering was required. The study included only two donors, which limits how far the findings can be generalized.

This TCR was recovered from a man aged 18 to 30 who received the YFV17D yellow fever vaccine. The rearrangement combines TRBV4-2 with TRBJ2-3; 15 bases in the junction line up with TRBD2. The material was CD4+ T cells sorted from PBMCs, obtained 45 days after the yellow fever booster vaccination. This receptor has the CDR3 CASSYRTSGGADTQYF. The bases read TGTGCCAGCAGCTACCGGACTAGCGGGGGGGCAGATACGCAGTATTTT.